This T cell receptor (beta chain) was documented in a study of blood T cell repertoires in COVID-19. Germline V gene sequence: CDR1 MDHEN, CDR2 SYDVKM. The germline V and J ends were trimmed by 5 bases and 9 bases, with 11 bases remaining between them. The CDR3 spans 12 residues. Clones were read by immunoSEQ multiplex PCR, and TCRdb kept only the in-frame ones, dropping some. The sample carries about 130,000 clones, around 89% recorded once. The sequence derives from a man in his fifties with acute or convalescent COVID-19. The chain is built from TRBV28 and TRBJ1-5; D uncertain. Sequenced sample: peripheral blood. The DNA for the CDR3 is TGTGCCAGCAGTCCCACCCGGAGGCCCCAGCATTTT. The encoded protein is CASSPTRRPQHF. Variable domain in full (rest from reference TRBV28 and TRBJ1-5): DVKVTQSSRYLVKRTGEKVFLECVQDMDHENMFWYRQDPGLGLRLIYFSYDVKMKEKGDIPEGYSVSREKKERFSLILESASTNQTSMYLCASSPTRRPQHFGDGTRLSIL.